These 8 T cell receptor beta chains share one sample of origin, sequenced in a study of T cells after yellow fever vaccination (dated by TCRdb to 2018 to 2020). The method behind the library was 5' RACE. Data came from an Illumina HiSeq 2500. TCRdb trimmed public reads at Q25 via fastp, called clones via MiXCR and kept in-frame beta chains. Here each entry gathers all rows of one CDR3 protein and keeps the most common genes and DNA. In all, the sample holds about 630,000 distinct CDR3 sequences, and roughly an eighth of those were seen once. 15% of the sample lies in the top ten. The sample's treatment or condition label, decoded: live attenuated yellow fever vaccine strain. Sequences were derived from PBMCs, sampled on the day of the yellow fever booster vaccination. The receptor source for this set is a man under 40 who received the YFV17D yellow fever vaccine.

The chain couples TRBV3-1 to TRBJ2-7; D is uncertain. V dropped 8 bases and J dropped 0 bases, with 17 bases sitting between them. The CDR3 sequence is 15 residues long. Germline V gives CDR1 LGHDT, CDR2 YNNKEL (reference sequence). CDR3 coding DNA: TGTGCCAGCTCAGCTCGGCATAGGAGCTCCTACGAGCAGTACTTC. Translated: CASSARHRSSYEQYF.

This clonotype was counted a few times. This chain connects TRBV19 to TRBJ1-1, with 9 nucleotides matching TRBD1. The V gene's germline CDR1 is LNHDA and CDR2 SQIVND (reference sequence). CDR3 length equals 15 residues. Trimming at V came to 5 bases and at J to 0 bases, leaving 4 bases not matched to a gene. The CDR3 DNA sequence: TGTGCCAGTAGTCGGACAGGGGTACTGAACACTGAAGCTTTCTTT. Protein sequence: CASSRTGVLNTEAFF.

This clonotype was recorded at least ten times. V gene TRBV7-9 combines with J gene TRBJ2-3; a weak D match, TRBD1 (5 bases). Per the germline V gene, CDR1 is SEHNR and CDR2 is FQNEAQ (reference sequence). Trimming shortened V by 1 base and J by 1 base, and 9 bases separated the two germline ends. The CDR3 has 15 amino acids. CDR3 bases: TGTGCCAGCAGCTTAGGGGGCGGCCGCACAGATACGCAGTATTTT. It translates to CASSLGGGRTDTQYF.

This clonotype was seen a few times. The V call is TRBV4-3, the J call TRBJ1-2, with D uncertain. This CDR3 has 15 residues. Trimming removed 1 base from V and 2 bases from J, with 11 bases in between. Germline CDR1 and CDR2: LGHNA and YSLEER. This CDR3 reads CASSQVNGPNYGYTF. The CDR3 DNA reads as TGCGCCAGCAGCCAAGTGAATGGGCCAAACTATGGCTACACCTTC.

The chain employs TRBV4-3 and TRBJ2-7; 11 nucleotides align to TRBD2. Trimming took 3 bases from V and 1 from J; bases not matched to a gene: 5. In germline, CDR1 is LGHNA, CDR2 YSLEER. This CDR3 has 16 residues. CDR3: CASSHGLAGASYEQYF. The CDR3 coding sequence is TGCGCCAGCAGCCACGGACTAGCGGGTGCATCCTACGAGCAGTACTTC.

The rearrangement uses TRBV10-3 and TRBJ2-3, with D tentatively TRBD1 or TRBD2 (5 bases each). The length of the CDR3 is 14 residues. From germline, CDR1 is ENHRY and CDR2 SYGVKD. Trimming removed 6 bases from V and 1 base from J, with 11 bases in between. The CDR3 nucleotides read TGTGCCATCAGCGCCGGGACGGGCACAGATACGCAGTATTTT. This sequence encodes CAISAGTGTDTQYF.

Ten or more counts support this clonotype. This chain uses TRBV5-5 with TRBJ2-5; 7 bases agree with TRBD1. J was trimmed by 3 bases and V by 4 bases; bases with no gene match: 6. The CDR3 loop spans 14 amino acids. Germline V gives CDR1 SGHKS, CDR2 YYEKEE (reference sequence). CDR3 coding DNA: TGTGCCAGCAGCGGGACAGCCCCAAAAGAGACCCAGTACTTC. Translated: CASSGTAPKETQYF.

The chain couples TRBV5-1 to TRBJ2-2; D is tentatively TRBD1 or TRBD2 (5 bases each). This CDR3 is built from 16 residues. Deletions cut 0 bases from V and 1 base from J, with 10 bases between. The germline V gene has CDR1 SGHRS and CDR2 YFSETQ. This chain's CDR3 is CASSLDGTMNTGELFF. In nucleotides, the CDR3 is TGCGCCAGCAGCTTGGATGGGACCATGAACACCGGGGAGCTGTTTTTT.